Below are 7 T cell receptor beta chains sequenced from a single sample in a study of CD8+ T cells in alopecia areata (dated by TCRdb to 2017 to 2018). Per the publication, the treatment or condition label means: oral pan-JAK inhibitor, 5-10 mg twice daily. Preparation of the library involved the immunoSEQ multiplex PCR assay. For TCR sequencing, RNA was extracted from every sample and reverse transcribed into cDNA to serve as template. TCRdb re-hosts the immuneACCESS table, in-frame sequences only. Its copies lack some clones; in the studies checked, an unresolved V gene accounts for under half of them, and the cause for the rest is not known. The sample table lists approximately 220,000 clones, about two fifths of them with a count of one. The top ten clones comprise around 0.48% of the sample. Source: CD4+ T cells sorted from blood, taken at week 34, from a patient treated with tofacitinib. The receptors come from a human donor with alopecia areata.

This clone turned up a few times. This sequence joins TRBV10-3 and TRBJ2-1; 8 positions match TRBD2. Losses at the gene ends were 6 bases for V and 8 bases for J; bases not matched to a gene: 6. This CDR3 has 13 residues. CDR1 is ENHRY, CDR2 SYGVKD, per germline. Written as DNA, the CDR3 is TGTGCCATCAGCCAGCGGGAGCGGTATGAGCAGTTCTTC. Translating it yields CAISQRERYEQFF.

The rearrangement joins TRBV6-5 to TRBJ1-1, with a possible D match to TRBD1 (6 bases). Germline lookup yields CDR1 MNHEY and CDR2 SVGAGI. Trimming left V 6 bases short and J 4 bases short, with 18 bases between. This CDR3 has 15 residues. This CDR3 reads CASRNPTGGSTEAFF. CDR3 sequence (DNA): TGTGCCAGCAGGAACCCAACCGGGGGCTCCACTGAAGCTTTCTTT.

The CDR3: CAWSEGYTF. The CDR3 region has the DNA TGTGCCTGGAGTGAGGGCTACACCTTC. The V gene is TRBV30, the J gene TRBJ1-2; no definite D call. CDR1 is GTSNPN, CDR2 SVGIG, per germline (reference sequence). The V end lost 1 base, the J end lost 8 bases, and 2 bases lay between the germline ends. This CDR3 comprises 9 residues.

The CDR3 here is CAWDRPEGEKLFF. The CDR3 DNA follows: TGTGCCTGGGACAGACCCGAGGGAGAAAAACTGTTTTTT. This chain links TRBV30 with TRBJ1-4; possibly TRBD1 for D (5 bases). In germline, CDR1 is GTSNPN, CDR2 SVGIG (reference sequence). The CDR3 runs 13 residues. V was trimmed by 5 bases and J by 8 bases, leaving 15 bases between them.

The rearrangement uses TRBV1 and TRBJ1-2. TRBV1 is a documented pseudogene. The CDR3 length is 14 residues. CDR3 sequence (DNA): TGCACCCCCTTGGTCCGCCTGTCAAACTATGGCTACACCTTC. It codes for CTPLVRLSNYGYTF.

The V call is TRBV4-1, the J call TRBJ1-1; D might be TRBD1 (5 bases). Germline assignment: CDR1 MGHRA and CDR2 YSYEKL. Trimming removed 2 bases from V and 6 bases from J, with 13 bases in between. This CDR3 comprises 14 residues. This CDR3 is CASSQPGKVAEAFF. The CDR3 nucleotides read TGCGCCAGCAGCCAACCAGGGAAAGTGGCTGAAGCTTTCTTT.

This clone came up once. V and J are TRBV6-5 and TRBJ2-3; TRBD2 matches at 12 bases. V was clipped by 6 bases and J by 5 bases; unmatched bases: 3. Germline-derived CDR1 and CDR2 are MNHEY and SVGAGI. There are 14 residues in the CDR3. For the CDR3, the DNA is TGTGCCAGCAGGACGGGACTAGCGGGAGATACGCAGTATTTT. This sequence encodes CASRTGLAGDTQYF.